This T cell receptor (beta chain) was found in a study of blood T cell repertoires in COVID-19. Study-level background: T cells, B-cell-depleted T cells, or PBMCs provided the cDNA or gDNA that served as material.

The CDR3 runs to 13 residues. Germline values: CDR1 MDHEN, CDR2 SYDVKM. With V trimmed by 6 bases and J by 8 bases, 6 bases remained unmatched. Across over 20 US areas, participants ranged in age from roughly 18 to 95 years. Grouping used clinical history reported by participants in a survey and questionnaire. Method: immunoSEQ multiplex PCR; TCRdb's copy keeps in-frame clones and lacks some. Of about 230,000 clones listed, roughly 86% are singletons. The chain combines TRBV28 with TRBJ1-4; 7 bases match TRBD1. The material sequenced was PBMCs or T cells enriched from blood (not recorded which). This receptor was taken from a woman aged 25-40 years with acute COVID-19. CDR3 DNA sequence: TGTGCCAGCAGAGGACAGGTCCGGGAAAAACTGTTTTTT. Protein product: CASRGQVREKLFF.